Listed here are 3 T cell receptor beta chains from one sample, sequenced in a study of neurological immune-mediated disorders. Each CDR3 protein is one row after TCRdb ran MiXCR on the 5' RACE reads. Here the sample spans about 50,000 distinct CDR3 sequences, over 9% being singletons. Sequenced sample: PBMCs. Every receptor here comes from an older man with HTLV-1-associated myelopathy (HAM/TSP).

This clonotype was seen repeatedly, ten times or more. The CDR3: CAIALTSGSSYNEQFF. CDR3 DNA: TGTGCCATAGCCTTGACTAGCGGTAGCTCCTACAATGAGCAGTTCTTC. The chain employs TRBV10-3 and TRBJ2-1, with TRBD2 identical over 9 bases. The trim removed 9 bases at V and 0 bases at J, leaving 9 bases unmatched. Germline V gene lookup returns CDR1 ENHRY and CDR2 SYGVKD. The CDR3 runs 16 residues.

In its sample, this clonotype ranks as medium-sized (0.01 to 0.1%). CDR3 bases: TGTGCCAGCACCAAGAGACACTCTAACACTGAAGCTTTCTTT. Its translation is CASTKRHSNTEAFF. The rearrangement uses TRBV12-3 or TRBV12-4 and TRBJ1-1, with D unresolved. Trimming removed 7 bases from V and 2 bases from J, with 14 bases in between. This CDR3 region has 14 residues.

J is TRBJ2-7 and V is TRBV7-2, with D maybe TRBD2 (5 bases). The germline V and J ends were trimmed by 3 bases and 3 bases, with 6 bases remaining between them. CDR3 length equals 12 residues. Per the germline V gene, CDR1 is SGHTA and CDR2 is FQGNSA. The CDR3 nucleotides read TGTGCCAGCAGCTTGGACTTCTACGAGCAGTACTTC. Protein product: CASSLDFYEQYF.